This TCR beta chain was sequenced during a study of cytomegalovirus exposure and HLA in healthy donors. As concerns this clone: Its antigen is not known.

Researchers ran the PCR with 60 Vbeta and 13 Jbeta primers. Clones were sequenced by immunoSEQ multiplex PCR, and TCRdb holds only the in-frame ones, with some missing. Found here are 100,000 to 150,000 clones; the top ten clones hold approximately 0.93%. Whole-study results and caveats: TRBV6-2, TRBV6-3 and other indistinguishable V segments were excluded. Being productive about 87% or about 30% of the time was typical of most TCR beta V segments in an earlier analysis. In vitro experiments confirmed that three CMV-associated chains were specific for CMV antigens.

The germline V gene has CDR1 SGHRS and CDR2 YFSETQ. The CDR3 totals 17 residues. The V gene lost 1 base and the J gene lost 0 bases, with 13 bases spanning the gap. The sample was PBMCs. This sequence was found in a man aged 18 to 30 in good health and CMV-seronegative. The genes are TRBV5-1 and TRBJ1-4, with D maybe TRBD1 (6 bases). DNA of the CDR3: TGCGCCAGCAGCTTGTCGGACAGCTCTTCAACTAATGAAAAACTGTTTTTT. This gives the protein CASSLSDSSSTNEKLFF.